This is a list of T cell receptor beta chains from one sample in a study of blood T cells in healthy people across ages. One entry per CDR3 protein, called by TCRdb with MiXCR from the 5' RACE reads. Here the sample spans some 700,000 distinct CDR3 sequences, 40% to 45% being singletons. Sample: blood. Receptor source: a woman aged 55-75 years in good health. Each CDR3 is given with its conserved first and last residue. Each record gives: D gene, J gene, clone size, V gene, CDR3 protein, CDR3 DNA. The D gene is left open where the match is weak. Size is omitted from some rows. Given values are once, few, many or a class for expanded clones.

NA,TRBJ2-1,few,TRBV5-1,CASSLYVSTGNEQFF,TGCGCCAGCAGCTTGTATGTCTCAACAGGCAATGAGCAGTTCTTC
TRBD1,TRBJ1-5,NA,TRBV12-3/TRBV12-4,CASSKGTGGNQPQHF,TGTGCCAGCAGTAAAGGGACAGGGGGCAATCAGCCCCAGCATTTT
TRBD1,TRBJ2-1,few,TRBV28,CASSGQEYYNEQFF,TGTGCCAGCAGTGGACAGGAATATTACAATGAGCAGTTCTTC
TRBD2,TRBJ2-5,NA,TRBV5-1,CASSLNGDYQETQYF,TGCGCCAGCAGCTTGAACGGGGACTATCAAGAGACCCAGTACTTC
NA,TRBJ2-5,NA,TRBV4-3,CAIRQGKTAGGPETQYF,TGCGCCATCCGACAGGGAAAAACGGCGGGAGGCCCCGAGACCCAGTACTTC
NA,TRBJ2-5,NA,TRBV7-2,CASSVMWRETQYF,TGTGCCAGCAGCGTTATGTGGCGGGAGACCCAGTACTTC
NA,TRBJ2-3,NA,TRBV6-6,CASIPDGTTDTQYF,TGTGCCAGCATACCCGATGGAACCACAGATACGCAGTATTTT
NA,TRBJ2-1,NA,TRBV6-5,CAGTGNPGVNEQFF,TGTGCCGGCACCGGGAACCCGGGTGTGAATGAGCAGTTCTTC
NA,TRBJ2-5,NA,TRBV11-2,CANSLSAGSQETQYF,TGTGCCAACAGCTTATCGGCAGGAAGCCAAGAGACCCAGTACTTC
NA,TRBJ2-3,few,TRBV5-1,CASSFGGRPTDTQYF,TGCGCCAGCAGCTTTGGGGGACGCCCCACAGATACGCAGTATTTT
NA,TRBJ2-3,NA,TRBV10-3,CAISETSGADTQYF,TGTGCCATCAGTGAGACGTCAGGCGCAGATACGCAGTATTTT
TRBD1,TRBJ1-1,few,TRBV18,CASSPGQGMNTEAFF,TGTGCCAGCTCACCCGGACAGGGAATGAACACTGAAGCTTTCTTT
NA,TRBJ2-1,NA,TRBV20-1,CSARRTLTSSYNEQFF,TGCAGTGCTAGACGGACCCTTACTAGCTCCTACAATGAGCAGTTCTTC
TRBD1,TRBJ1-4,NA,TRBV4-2,CASSHLDRDNEKLFF,TGTGCCAGCAGCCACCTCGACAGGGATAATGAAAAACTGTTTTTT
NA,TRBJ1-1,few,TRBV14,CASSPGVLGAGTEAFF,TGTGCCAGCAGCCCCGGAGTCCTCGGGGCAGGAACTGAAGCTTTCTTT
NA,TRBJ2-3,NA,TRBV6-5,CASSYGRAVSDTQYF,TGTGCCAGCAGTTACGGACGAGCGGTTTCAGATACGCAGTATTTT
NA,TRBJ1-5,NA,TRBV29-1,CSAKGGGPNSNQPQHF,TGCAGCGCCAAGGGCGGGGGACCCAATAGCAATCAGCCCCAGCATTTT
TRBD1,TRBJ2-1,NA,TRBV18,CASSLQGPMNEQFF,TGTGCCAGCTCATTACAGGGGCCTATGAATGAGCAGTTCTTC
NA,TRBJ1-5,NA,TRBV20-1,CSVTRRAGVKKPQHF,TGCAGTGTTACAAGACGGGCGGGGGTAAAGAAGCCCCAGCATTTT
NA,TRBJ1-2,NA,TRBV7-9,CASSPGNRGYTF,TGTGCCAGCAGCCCGGGCAATAGAGGCTACACCTTC
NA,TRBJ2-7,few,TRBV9,CASSARQNEQYF,TGTGCCAGCAGCGCCCGACAGAACGAGCAGTACTTC
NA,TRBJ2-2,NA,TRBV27,CASNPGPTTGELFF,TGTGCCAGCAATCCGGGCCCTACAACCGGGGAGCTGTTTTTT
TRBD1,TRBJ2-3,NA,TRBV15,CVTSRDLGTGATDTQYF,TGTGTCACCAGCAGAGATCTGGGGACAGGGGCCACAGATACGCAGTATTTT
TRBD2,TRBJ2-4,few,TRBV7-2,CASSLSGDINIQYF,TGTGCCAGCAGCCTTAGCGGGGACATAAACATTCAGTACTTC
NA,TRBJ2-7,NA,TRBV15,CATSSSLKFPYEQYF,TGTGCCACCAGCAGCTCACTTAAATTCCCCTACGAGCAGTACTTC
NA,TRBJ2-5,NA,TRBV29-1,CSVEDPTAQETQYF,TGCAGCGTTGAAGATCCGACAGCGCAAGAGACCCAGTACTTC
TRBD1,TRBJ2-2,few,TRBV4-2,CASSQRGTGYNTGELFF,TGTGCCAGCAGCCAACGGGGGACAGGTTATAACACCGGGGAGCTGTTTTTT
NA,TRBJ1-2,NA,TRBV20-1,CSAREGTATDYTF,TGCAGTGCTAGAGAGGGAACCGCCACGGACTACACCTTC
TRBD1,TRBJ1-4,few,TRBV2,CASRKERDRATLNEKLFF,TGTGCCAGCAGAAAAGAACGGGACAGGGCTACATTGAATGAAAAACTGTTTTTT
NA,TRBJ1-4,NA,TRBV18,CASSPEHATNEKLFF,TGTGCCAGCTCACCAGAACATGCAACTAATGAAAAACTGTTTTTT
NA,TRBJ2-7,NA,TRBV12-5,CASGTSTGGTYEQYF,TGTGCTAGTGGTACCTCGACAGGCGGCACCTACGAGCAGTACTTC
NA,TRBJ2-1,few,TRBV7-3,CASSLKPAPGGGVNEQFF,TGTGCCAGCAGCTTAAAGCCCGCCCCGGGCGGAGGGGTAAACGAGCAGTTCTTC
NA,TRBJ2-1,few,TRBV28,CASSPGGNWGNNEQFF,TGTGCCAGCAGTCCTGGCGGGAATTGGGGCAACAATGAGCAGTTCTTC
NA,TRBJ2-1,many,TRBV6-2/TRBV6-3,CASRKRVASEGGEQFF,TGTGCCAGCAGAAAACGGGTGGCTAGCGAGGGCGGTGAGCAGTTCTTC
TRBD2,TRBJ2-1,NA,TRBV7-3,CVSSLAGTSGDEQFF,TGTGTCAGCAGCTTAGCGGGGACTAGCGGCGATGAGCAGTTCTTC
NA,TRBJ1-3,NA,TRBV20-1,CSARGSIRGNTIYF,TGCAGTGCTAGAGGTTCGATAAGAGGAAACACCATATATTTT
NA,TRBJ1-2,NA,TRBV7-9,CASSLARWSPGRYGYTF,TGTGCCAGCAGCTTAGCGCGGTGGAGTCCTGGGCGATATGGCTACACCTTC
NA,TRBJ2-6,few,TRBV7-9,CASSPARGANVLTF,TGTGCCAGCAGCCCAGCAAGGGGGGCCAACGTCCTGACTTTC
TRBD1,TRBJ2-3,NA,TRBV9,CASSKQGISTGTQYF,TGTGCCAGCAGCAAACAGGGGATTAGCACAGGTACGCAGTATTTT
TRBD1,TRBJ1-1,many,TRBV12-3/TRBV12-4,CASTLHRGDMNTEAFF,TGTGCCAGCACCCTCCACAGGGGAGACATGAACACTGAAGCTTTCTTT
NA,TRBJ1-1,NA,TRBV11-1,CASSFQGSWTEAFF,TGTGCCAGCAGCTTTCAGGGGAGTTGGACTGAAGCTTTCTTT
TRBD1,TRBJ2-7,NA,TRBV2,CASSGTGINEQYF,TGTGCCAGCAGTGGGACAGGGATCAACGAGCAGTACTTC
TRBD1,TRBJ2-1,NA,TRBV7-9,CASSTGAGETYNEQFF,TGTGCCAGCAGCACAGGGGCAGGGGAGACCTACAATGAGCAGTTCTTC
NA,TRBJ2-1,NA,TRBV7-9,CASSPKERVGNEQFF,TGTGCCAGCAGCCCAAAAGAGCGGGTTGGCAATGAGCAGTTCTTC
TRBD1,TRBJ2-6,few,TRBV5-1,CASSLGSGGLGANVLTF,TGCGCCAGCAGCTTGGGGTCAGGGGGTCTTGGGGCCAACGTCCTGACTTTC
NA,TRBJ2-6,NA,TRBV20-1,CSARRGLSGANVLTF,TGCAGTGCTAGAAGGGGCCTCTCTGGGGCCAACGTCCTGACTTTC
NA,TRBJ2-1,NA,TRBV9,CASSVVARVTYNEQFF,TGTGCCAGCAGCGTAGTTGCCAGGGTGACCTACAACGAGCAGTTCTTC
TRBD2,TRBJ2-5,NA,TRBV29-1,CSATGEGTSGLQETQYF,TGCAGCGCAACAGGGGAAGGGACTAGCGGCCTCCAAGAGACCCAGTACTTC
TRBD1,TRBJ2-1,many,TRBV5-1,CASSLAGQASYNEQFF,TGCGCCAGCAGCTTGGCCGGACAGGCTTCCTACAATGAGCAGTTCTTC
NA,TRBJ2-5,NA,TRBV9,CASSSGRSETQYF,TGTGCCAGCAGCTCCGGGCGGAGTGAGACCCAGTACTTC
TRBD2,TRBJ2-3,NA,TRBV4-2,CASSQGSTSGRLSTDTQYF,TGTGCCAGCAGCCAAGGGTCTACTAGCGGGAGGCTCAGCACAGATACGCAGTATTTT
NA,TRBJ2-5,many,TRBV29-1,CSVFGLGSYQETQYF,TGCAGCGTTTTCGGGCTAGGGTCGTACCAAGAGACCCAGTACTTC
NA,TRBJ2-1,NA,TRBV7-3,CASSLNGPREQFF,TGTGCCAGCAGCTTAAATGGCCCGCGGGAGCAGTTCTTC
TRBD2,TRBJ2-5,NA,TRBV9,CASSPGGRAGGETQYF,TGTGCCAGCAGCCCAGGAGGACGAGCGGGGGGTGAGACCCAGTACTTC
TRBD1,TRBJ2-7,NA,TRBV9,CASSAQPGQGGSDEQYF,TGTGCCAGCAGCGCACAACCGGGACAGGGAGGTTCAGATGAGCAGTACTTC